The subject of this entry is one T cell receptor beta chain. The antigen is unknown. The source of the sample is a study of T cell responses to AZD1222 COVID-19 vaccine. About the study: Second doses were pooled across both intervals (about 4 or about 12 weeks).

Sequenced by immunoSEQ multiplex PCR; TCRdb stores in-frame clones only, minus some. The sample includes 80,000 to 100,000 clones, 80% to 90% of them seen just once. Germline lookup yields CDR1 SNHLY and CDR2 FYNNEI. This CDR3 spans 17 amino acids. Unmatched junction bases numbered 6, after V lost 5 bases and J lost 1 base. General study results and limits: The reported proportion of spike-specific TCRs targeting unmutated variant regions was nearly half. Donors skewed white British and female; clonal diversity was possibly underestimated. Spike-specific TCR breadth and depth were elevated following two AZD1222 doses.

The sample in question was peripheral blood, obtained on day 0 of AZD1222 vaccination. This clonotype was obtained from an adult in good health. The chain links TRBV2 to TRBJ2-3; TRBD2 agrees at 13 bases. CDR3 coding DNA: TGTGCCAGCAGTTCGGGACTAGCGGGATCCCGCACAGATACGCAGTATTTT. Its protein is CASSSGLAGSRTDTQYF.